One sample yielded the 20 T cell receptor beta chains listed below, sequenced in a study of OX40 agonist ivuxolimab in advanced cancers. Assay: immunoSEQ multiplex PCR; the TCRdb copy retains only in-frame clones and omits some. The data contain around 26,000 clones, 65% to 90% of them seen just once; the ten biggest clones take up nearly 50%. The sequenced sample was CD4+ or CD8+ T cells sorted from blood, obtained in a trial of the OX40 agonist ivuxolimab. The source is an adult with an advanced solid tumor such as melanoma, head and neck, liver or kidney cancer.

V usage is TRBV19 and J usage is TRBJ1-1, with 8 bases lining up with TRBD1. V was clipped by 3 bases and J by 1 base; unmatched bases: 1. The CDR3 spans 14 residues. Germline CDR1 LNHDA, CDR2 SQIVND (reference sequence). CDR3 sequence: CASSMGTGNTEAFF. DNA of the CDR3: TGTGCCAGTAGTATGGGGACAGGGAACACTGAAGCTTTCTTT.

Concerning this clone itself: Sequence at one end of the junction differs from germline and may be a read error. This sequence joins TRBV7-7 and TRBJ2-1, with a tentative D call TRBD2 (6 bases). CDR1 and CDR2 from the germline V gene are SSHAT and FNYEAQ (reference sequence). The CDR3 sequence is 15 residues long. The CDR3 protein is CASSLGYGSGDEQFF. DNA of the CDR3: TGTGCTAGCAGCTTAGGGTACGGATCGGGGGATGAGCAGTTCTTC.

This clone was detected ten times or more. The chain uses TRBV7-6 and TRBJ2-1; 9 bases are shared with TRBD1. CDR3 length: 14 residues. Germline V lookup: CDR1 SGHVS, CDR2 FNYEAQ. Losses at the gene ends were 6 bases for V and 5 bases for J; bases not matched to a gene: 5. The DNA for the CDR3 is TGTGCCAGCAGTCCGGGGACAGGGCACAATGAGCAGTTCTTC. It translates to CASSPGTGHNEQFF.

J is TRBJ2-3 and V is TRBV30; D not resolved. This CDR3 has 13 amino acids. Germline V gene sequence: CDR1 GTSNPN, CDR2 SVGIG (reference sequence). The ends were cut back, 0 bases at V and 3 bases at J, with 7 bases in the middle. Here the CDR3 DNA reads TGTGCCTGGAGTGTTCTTGGGACAGATACGCAGTATTTT. Amino acids: CAWSVLGTDTQYF.

The V gene is TRBV6-1, the J gene TRBJ1-2; D unresolved. Trimming cost V 6 bases and J 3 bases, with 5 bases left between them. This CDR3 contains 11 residues. Germline assignment: CDR1 MNHNS and CDR2 SASEGT. The CDR3 nucleotides read TGTGCCAGCAGGACGGACTATGGCTACACCTTC. It translates to CASRTDYGYTF.

This chain links TRBV19 with TRBJ2-7; 12 positions match TRBD2. V lost 3 bases, J lost 3 bases, and 9 bases stayed unmatched. In germline, CDR1 is LNHDA, CDR2 SQIVND (reference sequence). The CDR3 runs 17 residues. The CDR3 coding sequence is TGTGCCAGTAGTATTGGCCTAGCGGGGGGGACGGTCTACGAGCAGTACTTC. This translates into CASSIGLAGGTVYEQYF.

The chain carries TRBV5-1 and TRBJ2-1; 9 nucleotides line up with TRBD1. Per the germline V gene, CDR1 is SGHRS and CDR2 is YFSETQ. This CDR3 spans 16 amino acids. V shed 3 bases and J 2 bases; nucleotides not matched to a gene: 6. CDR3 amino acids: CASSSGRQGAYNEQFF. The CDR3 region has the DNA TGCGCCAGCAGCTCCGGGAGACAGGGGGCCTACAATGAGCAGTTCTTC. The full variable domain, completed using reference TRBV5-1 and TRBJ2-1, is KAGVTQTPRYLIKTRGQQVTLSCSPISGHRSVSWYQQTPGQGLQFLFEYFSETQRNKGNFPGRFSGRQFSNSRSEMNVSTLELGDSALYLCASSSGRQGAYNEQFFGPGTRLTVL.

The J gene is TRBJ1-1, the V gene TRBV27, with 12 nucleotides matching TRBD1. The CDR3 contains 14 residues. V lost 5 bases to trimming and J lost 6 bases; unmatched junction nucleotides: 4. Germline V gives CDR1 MNHEY, CDR2 SMNVEV (reference sequence). The CDR3 coding sequence is TGTGCCAGCAGTCCGGGACAGGGGGCTGCTGAAGCTTTCTTT. This sequence encodes CASSPGQGAAEAFF.

Worth noting for this clone: Within the sample, other DNA sequences also encode this same CDR3. The chain combines TRBV6-4 with TRBJ2-3; 11 positions agree with TRBD2. The length of the CDR3 is 15 residues. CDR1 MRHNA and CDR2 SNTAGT come from the germline V gene. Unmatched junction bases numbered 5, after V lost 5 bases and J lost 4 bases. The CDR3 loop reads CASSPGTSGADTQYF. As DNA, the CDR3 is TGTGCCAGCAGTCCCGGGACTAGCGGTGCAGATACGCAGTATTTT.

The chain's CDR3 is CAWGRGDFPYEQYF. The CDR3 region has the DNA TGTGCCTGGGGGCGGGGGGACTTTCCCTACGAGCAGTACTTC. The chain couples TRBV30 to TRBJ2-5; TRBD2 matches 8 bases. TRBJ2-7 matches the DNA end more closely, so the J call is doubtful. Per the germline V gene, CDR1 is GTSNPN and CDR2 is SVGIG (reference sequence). The CDR3 runs to 14 residues.

This clone has just a few counts. J is TRBJ1-3 and V is TRBV4-1; perhaps TRBD1 as D (5 bases). Germline V CDR1 and CDR2: MGHRA, YSYEKL. V was pared by 5 bases and J by 6 bases, with 8 bases between. There are 12 residues in the CDR3. CDR3 in amino acids: CASSGRENTIYF. CDR3 DNA sequence: TGCGCCAGCAGCGGCAGGGAAAACACCATATATTTT.

The CDR3 nucleotides read TGTGCCAGCAGTTTGGCCACCATGAACACTGAAGCTTTCTTT. It encodes CASSLATMNTEAFF. The V call is TRBV27, the J call TRBJ1-1; D gene unclear. The CDR3 is made up of 14 amino acids. V was shortened by 3 bases and J by 0 bases, with 8 bases between the two germline ends. Germline V gene lookup returns CDR1 MNHEY and CDR2 SMNVEV (reference sequence).

This chain joins TRBV7-6 and TRBJ1-5, with D unresolved. V was trimmed by 2 bases and J by 9 bases, leaving 20 bases between them. This CDR3 is 16 amino acids long. CDR1 is SGHVS and CDR2 is FNYEAQ in the germline V gene. DNA of the CDR3: TGTGCCAGCAGCTTATCTGATAGCAGACTTGTCAGGCCCCAGCATTTT. Its protein is CASSLSDSRLVRPQHF.

Only one count was recorded for this clone. This rearrangement joins TRBV28 to TRBJ1-5; D is ambiguous. Trimming removed 8 bases from V and 5 bases from J, with 16 bases in between. This CDR3 comprises 14 residues. Per germline, CDR1 MDHEN and CDR2 SYDVKM. CDR3 bases: TGTGCCAGCGGCCTGGGCGAGCTTCATCAGCCCCAGCATTTT. Amino acid sequence: CASGLGELHQPQHF.

The chain is built from TRBV27 and TRBJ2-7; perhaps TRBD2 as D (5 bases). Germline CDR1 is MNHEY and CDR2 is SMNVEV (reference sequence). The CDR3 is 15 residues long. The V gene lost 4 bases and the J gene lost 3 bases, with 16 bases spanning the gap. The CDR3 sequence is CASSSRRSAFYEQYF. Written as DNA, the CDR3 is TGTGCCAGCAGTTCTCGGAGGAGTGCCTTCTACGAGCAGTACTTC.

In this sample, this clone turned up once. The chain is built from TRBV4-1 and TRBJ2-7, with TRBD1 matching over 9 bases. The CDR3 runs to 16 residues. V gave up 4 bases and J gave up 3 bases; unmatched junction bases: 10. Germline CDR1 and CDR2: MGHRA and YSYEKL. The CDR3 DNA reads as TGCGCCAGCAGCCGGGACAGGGAAGCCGACGGCTACGAGCAGTACTTC. This encodes CASSRDREADGYEQYF.

The chain is built from TRBV27 and TRBJ2-7; the D is unclear. The CDR3 runs 11 residues. Trimming removed 3 bases from V and 0 bases from J, with 0 bases in between. Germline V gives CDR1 MNHEY, CDR2 SMNVEV (reference sequence). The CDR3 bases are TGTGCCAGCAGTTTCTCCTACGAGCAGTACTTC. Translated: CASSFSYEQYF.

J is TRBJ2-7 and V is TRBV11-2; 8 nucleotides match TRBD2. This CDR3 is built from 14 residues. V shed 4 bases and J 0 bases; nucleotides not matched to a gene: 2. CDR1 is SGHAT, CDR2 FQNNGV, per germline. DNA for the CDR3: TGTGCCAGCAGCTCGCGGGAGGTCTCCTACGAGCAGTACTTC. Translated, it gives CASSSREVSYEQYF.

The V and J genes are TRBV4-1 and TRBJ1-1; D not certain. V shed 0 bases and J shed 4 bases, with 12 bases lying between them. CDR3 size: 15 residues. Germline CDR1 reads MGHRA; CDR2 reads YSYEKL. The CDR3 DNA sequence: TGCGCCAGCAGCCAAGAGGATGGGGAGGGCACTGAAGCTTTCTTT. Residues: CASSQEDGEGTEAFF.

This chain connects TRBV6-6 to TRBJ2-3; unclear D gene. This CDR3 has 15 residues. Trimming shortened V by 5 bases and J by 0 bases, and 12 bases separated the two germline ends. Per germline, CDR1 MNHNY and CDR2 SVGAGI (reference sequence). The CDR3 coding sequence is TGTGCCAGCAGTCAACTAACACCTAGCACAGATACGCAGTATTTT. It yields the protein CASSQLTPSTDTQYF.